A selection of T cell receptor beta chains follows, all from one sample in a study of T cell clones after liver transplantation. TCRdb keeps only in-frame clones here, not all; method: immunoSEQ multiplex PCR. This table has 25,000 to 35,000 clones, around 94% appearing once. Sequencing was performed on CD8+ T cells from blood, taken 12 months after liver transplant. These receptors were obtained from a human patient who received a liver transplant. Some T cells may be supplied by the graft donor. Each CDR3 is given with its conserved first and last residue. The order of the fields is V gene, CDR3 length, J gene, clone size, D gene, CDR3 DNA, CDR3 protein. The D gene is left open where the match is weak. Clone size is given for some rows only: seen once, a few or many times, or a class if the clone is expanded.

V gene: TRBV7-8; CDR3 length: 15; J gene: TRBJ2-1; clone size: .; D gene: .; CDR3 DNA: TGTGCCAGCAGCTTACCTAGCGACTCCTACAATGAGCAGTTCTTC; CDR3 protein: CASSLPSDSYNEQFF
V gene: TRBV19; CDR3 length: 15; J gene: TRBJ2-7; clone size: few; D gene: TRBD2; CDR3 DNA: TGTGCCAGTAGTGCACGACTAGCGGGAACGGGCGAGCAGTACTTC; CDR3 protein: CASSARLAGTGEQYF
V gene: TRBV29-1; CDR3 length: 13; J gene: TRBJ2-7; clone size: .; D gene: .; CDR3 DNA: TGCAGCGTTGATGTGGACGGATTCTACGAGCAGTACTTC; CDR3 protein: CSVDVDGFYEQYF
V gene: TRBV2; CDR3 length: 12; J gene: TRBJ1-1; clone size: once; D gene: .; CDR3 DNA: TGTGCCAGCGCGGAAAAGAACACTGAAGCTTTCTTT; CDR3 protein: CASAEKNTEAFF
V gene: TRBV7-8; CDR3 length: 16; J gene: TRBJ1-2; clone size: .; D gene: .; CDR3 DNA: TGTGCCAGCAGCTTACCAGAGGGGGAGGCTATTACTGGCTACACCTTC; CDR3 protein: CASSLPEGEAITGYTF
V gene: TRBV28; CDR3 length: 16; J gene: TRBJ2-7; clone size: .; D gene: TRBD2; CDR3 DNA: TGTGCCAGCAGTGACCCTAGGACTAGCGGGGACTACGAGCAGTACTTC; CDR3 protein: CASSDPRTSGDYEQYF
V gene: TRBV5-4; CDR3 length: 15; J gene: TRBJ2-2; clone size: .; D gene: TRBD1; CDR3 DNA: TGTGCCAGCAGCTTTAGGGGGCCGGGCACCGGGGAGCTGTTTTTT; CDR3 protein: CASSFRGPGTGELFF
V gene: TRBV29-1; CDR3 length: 13; J gene: TRBJ2-2; clone size: .; D gene: .; CDR3 DNA: TGCAGCGTTGAGGAGGGGTGGGCCGGGGAGCTGTTTTTT; CDR3 protein: CSVEEGWAGELFF
V gene: TRBV5-8; CDR3 length: 17; J gene: TRBJ2-1; clone size: .; D gene: TRBD2; CDR3 DNA: TGTGCCAGCAGCTTGGTACTAGCGGGAGTAGGATACAATGAGCAGTTCTTC; CDR3 protein: CASSLVLAGVGYNEQFF
V gene: TRBV19; CDR3 length: 16; J gene: TRBJ2-3; clone size: .; D gene: TRBD2; CDR3 DNA: TGTGCCAGTAGTATCTGGTCTAGCGGGATTGCAGATACGCAGTATTTT; CDR3 protein: CASSIWSSGIADTQYF
V gene: TRBV6-6; CDR3 length: 16; J gene: TRBJ1-5; clone size: .; D gene: .; CDR3 DNA: TGTGCCAGCAGTTCCCCCCAGGGCGATTACAATCAGCCCCAGCATTTT; CDR3 protein: CASSSPQGDYNQPQHF
V gene: TRBV28; CDR3 length: 15; J gene: TRBJ1-5; clone size: .; D gene: .; CDR3 DNA: TGTGCCAGCACTCAGCAGGGGCGTCGCAATCAGCCCCAGCATTTT; CDR3 protein: CASTQQGRRNQPQHF
V gene: TRBV4-2; CDR3 length: 16; J gene: TRBJ2-2; clone size: .; D gene: .; CDR3 DNA: TGTGCCAGCAGCCAAGATCTGGGGGCGAACACCGGGGAGCTGTTTTTT; CDR3 protein: CASSQDLGANTGELFF
V gene: TRBV2; CDR3 length: 11; J gene: TRBJ1-2; clone size: .; D gene: .; CDR3 DNA: TGTGCCAGCAGAACAAGAGTTGGCTACACCTTC; CDR3 protein: CASRTRVGYTF
V gene: TRBV7-3; CDR3 length: 15; J gene: TRBJ2-3; clone size: .; D gene: .; CDR3 DNA: TGTGCCAGCAGCTCGGGACCCCCCCGGGTAGATACGCAGTATTTT; CDR3 protein: CASSSGPPRVDTQYF
V gene: TRBV7-3; CDR3 length: 13; J gene: TRBJ2-7; clone size: .; D gene: .; CDR3 DNA: TGTGCCAGCAGCTTAAGACTGTTCGACGAGCAGTACTTC; CDR3 protein: CASSLRLFDEQYF
V gene: TRBV9; CDR3 length: 20; J gene: TRBJ2-1; clone size: .; D gene: TRBD2; CDR3 DNA: TGTGCCAGCAGCCCCACTGGTGGGACTAGCGGGGGGGACTCCTACAATGAGCAGTTCTTC; CDR3 protein: CASSPTGGTSGGDSYNEQFF
V gene: TRBV27; CDR3 length: 14; J gene: TRBJ2-7; clone size: .; D gene: .; CDR3 DNA: TGTGCCAGCAGTTTACAGGGAGCAAACTACGAGCAGTACTTC; CDR3 protein: CASSLQGANYEQYF
V gene: TRBV5-5; CDR3 length: 15; J gene: TRBJ2-7; clone size: few; D gene: .; CDR3 DNA: TGTGCCAGCAGCCCTAATCGGCAGGACTCCTACGAGCAGTACTTC; CDR3 protein: CASSPNRQDSYEQYF
V gene: TRBV6-5; CDR3 length: 13; J gene: TRBJ2-5; clone size: .; D gene: .; CDR3 DNA: TGTGCCAGCAGCCTCCAACAGGGAGAGACCCAGTACTTC; CDR3 protein: CASSLQQGETQYF
V gene: TRBV7-9; CDR3 length: 15; J gene: TRBJ2-7; clone size: .; D gene: .; CDR3 DNA: TGTGCCAGCAGCTGGGGCCGGGACCCCTCCTACGAGCAGTACTTC; CDR3 protein: CASSWGRDPSYEQYF
V gene: TRBV15; CDR3 length: 14; J gene: TRBJ2-7; clone size: .; D gene: .; CDR3 DNA: TGTGCCACCAGGCTTACGGAGGACTCCTACGAGCAGTACTTC; CDR3 protein: CATRLTEDSYEQYF
V gene: TRBV11-3; CDR3 length: 13; J gene: TRBJ2-7; clone size: few; D gene: .; CDR3 DNA: TGTGCCAGCAGCTCACCTGAGAGGGGAGAGCAGTACTTC; CDR3 protein: CASSSPERGEQYF
V gene: TRBV7-2; CDR3 length: 16; J gene: TRBJ2-7; clone size: once; D gene: .; CDR3 DNA: TGTGCCAGCAGCTACTCCCCCCGGGGGAGCTCCTACGAGCAGTACTTC; CDR3 protein: CASSYSPRGSSYEQYF
V gene: TRBV6-6; CDR3 length: 13; J gene: TRBJ2-1; clone size: .; D gene: TRBD2; CDR3 DNA: TGTGCCAGCAGCTTAGCGGGAGAAAATGAGCAGTTCTTC; CDR3 protein: CASSLAGENEQFF
V gene: TRBV9; CDR3 length: 14; J gene: TRBJ2-7; clone size: .; D gene: .; CDR3 DNA: TGTGCCAGCAGCCCAAAGGCCGCCCCCTACGAGCAGTACTTC; CDR3 protein: CASSPKAAPYEQYF
V gene: TRBV2; CDR3 length: 12; J gene: TRBJ1-1; clone size: .; D gene: TRBD1; CDR3 DNA: TGTGCCAGCGCTGGGGACAGCACTGAAGCTTTCTTT; CDR3 protein: CASAGDSTEAFF
V gene: TRBV9; CDR3 length: 16; J gene: TRBJ1-3; clone size: .; D gene: .; CDR3 DNA: TGTGCCAGCAGCGACCTCAGTGGGGGTTCTGGAAACACCATATATTTT; CDR3 protein: CASSDLSGGSGNTIYF
V gene: TRBV4-1; CDR3 length: 15; J gene: TRBJ2-7; clone size: .; D gene: .; CDR3 DNA: TGCGCCAGCAGCCACGACGGGTCGAGCTCCTACGAGCAGTACTTC; CDR3 protein: CASSHDGSSSYEQYF
V gene: TRBV9; CDR3 length: 17; J gene: TRBJ2-5; clone size: .; D gene: TRBD2; CDR3 DNA: TGTGCCAGCAGCAAGTCCGGGACTAGCGGGCCCTCGGGGACCCAGTACTTC; CDR3 protein: CASSKSGTSGPSGTQYF
V gene: TRBV9; CDR3 length: 14; J gene: TRBJ2-3; clone size: once; D gene: .; CDR3 DNA: TGTGCCAGCAGCGTAGGGGTCAGGACAGATACGCAGTATTTT; CDR3 protein: CASSVGVRTDTQYF
V gene: TRBV29-1; CDR3 length: 16; J gene: TRBJ1-1; clone size: once; D gene: TRBD1; CDR3 DNA: TGCAGCGTTGGGAGGGGACAGGGGGCGCAGAACACTGAAGCTTTCTTT; CDR3 protein: CSVGRGQGAQNTEAFF
V gene: TRBV7-2; CDR3 length: 15; J gene: TRBJ2-3; clone size: once; D gene: TRBD2; CDR3 DNA: TGTGCCAGCAGCTCGACTAGCGGGAGAGTAGATACGCAGTATTTT; CDR3 protein: CASSSTSGRVDTQYF
V gene: TRBV5-4; CDR3 length: 13; J gene: TRBJ1-1; clone size: .; D gene: .; CDR3 DNA: TGTGCCAGCAGCTTTGGGGGGAACACTGAAGCTTTCTTT; CDR3 protein: CASSFGGNTEAFF
V gene: TRBV27; CDR3 length: 16; J gene: TRBJ2-1; clone size: .; D gene: TRBD2; CDR3 DNA: TGTGCCAGCAGAGTTCTAGCGGGAGGGCCCTACAATGAGCAGTTCTTC; CDR3 protein: CASRVLAGGPYNEQFF
V gene: TRBV7-9; CDR3 length: 14; J gene: TRBJ1-2; clone size: .; D gene: .; CDR3 DNA: TGTGCCAGCAGCCAATCGGGGAAGAACTATGGCTACACCTTC; CDR3 protein: CASSQSGKNYGYTF
V gene: TRBV11-3; CDR3 length: 11; J gene: TRBJ2-7; clone size: .; D gene: .; CDR3 DNA: TGTGCCAGCAGCTTAGGCAGTGAGCAGTACTTC; CDR3 protein: CASSLGSEQYF
V gene: TRBV4-1; CDR3 length: 15; J gene: TRBJ1-1; clone size: .; D gene: TRBD1; CDR3 DNA: TGCGCCAGCAGCCAACTCGACAGGGGGCGAACTGAAGCTTTCTTT; CDR3 protein: CASSQLDRGRTEAFF
V gene: TRBV29-1; CDR3 length: 13; J gene: TRBJ2-1; clone size: .; D gene: TRBD1; CDR3 DNA: TGCAGCGTTGAAGAAGACAGGGGTATCGAGCAGTTCTTC; CDR3 protein: CSVEEDRGIEQFF
V gene: TRBV9; CDR3 length: 15; J gene: TRBJ2-1; clone size: .; D gene: .; CDR3 DNA: TGTGCCAGCAGCCCACCCGAGTCTTCCTACAATGAGCAGTTCTTC; CDR3 protein: CASSPPESSYNEQFF
V gene: TRBV6-6; CDR3 length: 15; J gene: TRBJ2-2; clone size: .; D gene: TRBD1; CDR3 DNA: TGTGCCAGCAGTTCGGCCGGGACAGTGACCGGGGAGCTGTTTTTT; CDR3 protein: CASSSAGTVTGELFF